This T cell receptor beta chain originates from a study of CD8 T cells in ankylosing spondylitis. With regard to this clonotype: No antigen is known for it.

Overall study results and limits: Disease-associated clones were reportedly significantly overrepresented in matched ankylosing spondylitis synovial fluid. One TCR beta motif, made up of several highly homologous variants, appeared characteristic of ankylosing spondylitis blood. Disease-associated clonotypes exhibited CD8+ identity and were relatively infrequent in peripheral blood.

MiXCR was run by TCRdb on the 5' RACE reads, yielding one entry per CDR3 protein. The sample carries about 400,000 distinct CDR3 sequences, 20% to 25% recorded once. The V gene end was trimmed by 2 bases and the J gene end by 9 bases; junction bases not matched to a gene: 6. The CDR3 runs 14 residues. The V gene is TRBV12-3 or TRBV12-4, the J gene TRBJ2-1; 8 positions agree with TRBD1. Sequenced: blood, either unsorted or a sorted T cell fraction (not recorded which). The sequence was collected from a male donor with ankylosing spondylitis or in good health (not recorded which). CDR3 loop: CASSLTGQGGEQFF. The CDR3, as DNA: TGTGCCAGCAGTTTAACCGGACAGGGCGGTGAGCAGTTCTTC.